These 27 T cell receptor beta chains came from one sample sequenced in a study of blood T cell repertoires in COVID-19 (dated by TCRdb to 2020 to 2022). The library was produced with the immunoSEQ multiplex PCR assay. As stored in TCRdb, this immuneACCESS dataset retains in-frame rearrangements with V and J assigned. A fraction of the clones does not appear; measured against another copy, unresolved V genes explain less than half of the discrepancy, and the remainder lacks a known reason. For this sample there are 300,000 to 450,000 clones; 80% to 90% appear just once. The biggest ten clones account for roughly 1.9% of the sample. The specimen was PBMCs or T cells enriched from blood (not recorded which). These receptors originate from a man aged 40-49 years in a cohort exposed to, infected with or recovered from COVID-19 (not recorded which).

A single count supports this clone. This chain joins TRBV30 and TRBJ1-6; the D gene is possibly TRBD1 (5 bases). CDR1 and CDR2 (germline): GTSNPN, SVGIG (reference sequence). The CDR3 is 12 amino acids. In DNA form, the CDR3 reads TGTGCTGGAAATTGGGCAGGGTCACCCCTCCACTTT. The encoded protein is CAGNWAGSPLHF.

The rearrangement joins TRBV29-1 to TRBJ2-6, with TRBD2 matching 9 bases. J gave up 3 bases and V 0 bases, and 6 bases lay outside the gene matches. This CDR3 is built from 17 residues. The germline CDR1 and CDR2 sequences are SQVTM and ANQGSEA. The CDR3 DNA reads TGCAGCGTTGAAGAAATCCTAGCGGGATTTGGGGCCAACGTCCTGACTTTC. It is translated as CSVEEILAGFGANVLTF. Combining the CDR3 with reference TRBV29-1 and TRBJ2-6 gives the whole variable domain SAVISQKPSRDICQRGTSLTIQCQVDSQVTMMFWYRQQPGQSLTLIATANQGSEATYESGFVIDKFPISRPNLTFSTLTVSNMSPEDSSIYLCSVEEILAGFGANVLTFGAGSRLTVL.

The DNA for the CDR3 is TGTGCCAGCAGCTCCCAGACAGGTTCCTATGGCTACACCTTC. The encoded protein is CASSSQTGSYGYTF. This chain uses TRBV9 with TRBJ1-2; possibly TRBD1 for D (6 bases). Trimming removed 4 bases at V and 4 bases at J, with 14 bases between. Germline V gives CDR1 SGDLS, CDR2 YYNGEE. This CDR3 region has 14 residues.

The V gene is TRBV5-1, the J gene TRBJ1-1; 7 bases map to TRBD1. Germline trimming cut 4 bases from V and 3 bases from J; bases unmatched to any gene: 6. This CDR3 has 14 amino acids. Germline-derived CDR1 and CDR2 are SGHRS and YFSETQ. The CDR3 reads CASSQGQIHTEAFF. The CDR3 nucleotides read TGCGCCAGCAGCCAGGGACAGATCCACACTGAAGCTTTCTTT.

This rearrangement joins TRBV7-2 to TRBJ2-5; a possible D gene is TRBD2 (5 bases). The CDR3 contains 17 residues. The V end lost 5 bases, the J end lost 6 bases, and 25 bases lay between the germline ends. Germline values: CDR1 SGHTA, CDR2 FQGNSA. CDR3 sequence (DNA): TGTGCCAGCAGCCCCAGAGAAATGGGTGCTACGGGGAAGACCCAGTACTTC. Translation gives CASSPREMGATGKTQYF.

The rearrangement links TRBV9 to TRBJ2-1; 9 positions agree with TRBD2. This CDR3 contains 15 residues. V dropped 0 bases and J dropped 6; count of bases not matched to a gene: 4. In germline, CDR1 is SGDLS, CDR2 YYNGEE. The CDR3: CASSVVAGVANEQFF. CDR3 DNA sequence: TGTGCCAGCAGCGTAGTAGCGGGAGTGGCCAATGAGCAGTTCTTC. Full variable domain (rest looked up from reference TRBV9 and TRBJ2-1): DSGVTQTPKHLITATGQRVTLRCSPRSGDLSVYWYQQSLDQGLQFLIQYYNGEERAKGNILERFSAQQFPDLHSELNLSSLELGDSALYFCASSVVAGVANEQFFGPGTRLTVL.

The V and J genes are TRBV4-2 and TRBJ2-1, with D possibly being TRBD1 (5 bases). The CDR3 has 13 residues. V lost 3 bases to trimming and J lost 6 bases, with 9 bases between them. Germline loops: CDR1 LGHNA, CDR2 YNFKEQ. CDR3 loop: CASSQETVNEQFF. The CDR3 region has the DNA TGTGCCAGCAGCCAGGAGACAGTCAATGAGCAGTTCTTC.

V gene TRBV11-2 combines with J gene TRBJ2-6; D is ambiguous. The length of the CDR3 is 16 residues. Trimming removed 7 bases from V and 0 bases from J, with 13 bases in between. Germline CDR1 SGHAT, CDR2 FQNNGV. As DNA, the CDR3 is TGTGCCAGCATTCCGCCCGTGAGCTCTGGGGCCAACGTCCTGACTTTC. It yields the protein CASIPPVSSGANVLTF.

The CDR3 sequence: CASSFRQMTGVDEQYF. The CDR3 bases are TGTGCCAGCAGTTTCCGCCAAATGACAGGGGTGGACGAGCAGTACTTC. The chain has TRBV27 and TRBJ2-7, with TRBD1 identical over 8 bases. V gave up 3 bases and J gave up 5 bases; unmatched junction bases: 12. CDR1 MNHEY and CDR2 SMNVEV come from the germline V gene (reference sequence). CDR3 length: 16 amino acids.

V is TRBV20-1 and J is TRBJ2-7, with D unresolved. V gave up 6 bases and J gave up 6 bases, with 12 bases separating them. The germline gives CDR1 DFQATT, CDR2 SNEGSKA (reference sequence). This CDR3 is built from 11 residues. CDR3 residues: CSATPGFEQYF. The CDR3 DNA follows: TGCAGTGCAACGCCTGGCTTCGAGCAGTACTTC.

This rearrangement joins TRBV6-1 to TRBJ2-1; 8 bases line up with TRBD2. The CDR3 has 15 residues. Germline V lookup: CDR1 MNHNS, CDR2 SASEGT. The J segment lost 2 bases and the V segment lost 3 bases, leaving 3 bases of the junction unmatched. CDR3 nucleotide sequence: TGTGCCAGCAGTGAGATAGCGGGGACCTACAATGAGCAGTTCTTC. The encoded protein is CASSEIAGTYNEQFF.

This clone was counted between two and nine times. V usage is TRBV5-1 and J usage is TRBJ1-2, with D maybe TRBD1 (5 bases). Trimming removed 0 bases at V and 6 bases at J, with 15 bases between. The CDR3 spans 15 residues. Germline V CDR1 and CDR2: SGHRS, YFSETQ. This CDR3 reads CASSLVGGLEDGYTF. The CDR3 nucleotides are TGCGCCAGCAGCTTGGTCGGGGGGTTGGAGGATGGCTACACCTTC.

CDR3 loop: CATSEAGTSISGANVLTF. Here the CDR3 DNA reads TGTGCCACCAGTGAAGCCGGGACTAGCATCTCTGGGGCCAACGTCCTGACTTTC. The chain carries TRBV24-1 and TRBJ2-6; 9 nucleotides match TRBD2. Trimming cost V 4 bases and J 0 bases; bases outside gene matches: 6. This CDR3 comprises 18 residues. CDR1 and CDR2 from the germline V gene are KGHDR and SFDVKD.

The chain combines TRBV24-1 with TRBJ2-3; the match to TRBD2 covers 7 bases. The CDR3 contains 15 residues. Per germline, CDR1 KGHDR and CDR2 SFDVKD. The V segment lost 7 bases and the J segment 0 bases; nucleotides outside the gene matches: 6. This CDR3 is CATRATSASTDTQYF. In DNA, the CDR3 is TGTGCCACCAGAGCTACTAGCGCCAGCACAGATACGCAGTATTTT.

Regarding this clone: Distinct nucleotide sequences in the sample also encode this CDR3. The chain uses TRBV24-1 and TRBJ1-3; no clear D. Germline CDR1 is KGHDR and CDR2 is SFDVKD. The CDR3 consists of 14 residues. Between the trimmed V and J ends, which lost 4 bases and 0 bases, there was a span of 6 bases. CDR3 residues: CATSDSGSGNTIYF. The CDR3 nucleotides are TGTGCCACCAGTGACTCAGGCTCTGGAAACACCATATATTTT.

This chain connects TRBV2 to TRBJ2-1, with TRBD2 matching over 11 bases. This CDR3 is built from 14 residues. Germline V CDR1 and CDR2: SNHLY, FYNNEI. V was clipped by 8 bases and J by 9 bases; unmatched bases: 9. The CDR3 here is CASVGRTSGSEQFF. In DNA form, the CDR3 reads TGTGCCAGCGTCGGGAGGACTAGCGGGTCTGAGCAGTTCTTC. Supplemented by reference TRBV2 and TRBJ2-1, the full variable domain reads EPEVTQTPSHQVTQMGQEVILRCVPISNHLYFYWYRQILGQKVEFLVSFYNNEISEKSEIFDDQFSVERPDGSNFTLKIRSTKLEDSAMYFCASVGRTSGSEQFFGPGTRLTVL.

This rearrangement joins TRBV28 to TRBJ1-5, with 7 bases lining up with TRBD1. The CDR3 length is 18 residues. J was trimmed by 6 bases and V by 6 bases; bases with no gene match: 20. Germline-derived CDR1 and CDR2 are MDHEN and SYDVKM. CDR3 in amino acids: CASRTGPPGQKGGQPQHF. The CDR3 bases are TGTGCCAGCAGGACCGGACCACCGGGACAGAAGGGGGGTCAGCCCCAGCATTTT.

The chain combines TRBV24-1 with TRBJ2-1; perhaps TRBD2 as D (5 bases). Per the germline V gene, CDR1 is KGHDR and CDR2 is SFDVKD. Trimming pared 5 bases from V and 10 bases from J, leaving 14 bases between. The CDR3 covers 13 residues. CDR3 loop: CATSANGPGEQFF. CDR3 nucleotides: TGTGCCACCAGTGCGAACGGACCGGGGGAGCAGTTCTTC.

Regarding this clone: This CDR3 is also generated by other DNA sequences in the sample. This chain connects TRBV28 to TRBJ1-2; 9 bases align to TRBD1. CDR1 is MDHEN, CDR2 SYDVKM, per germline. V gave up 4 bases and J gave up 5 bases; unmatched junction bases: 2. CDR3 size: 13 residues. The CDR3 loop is CASSSGQGYGYTF. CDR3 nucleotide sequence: TGTGCCAGCAGTTCGGGACAGGGATATGGCTACACCTTC.

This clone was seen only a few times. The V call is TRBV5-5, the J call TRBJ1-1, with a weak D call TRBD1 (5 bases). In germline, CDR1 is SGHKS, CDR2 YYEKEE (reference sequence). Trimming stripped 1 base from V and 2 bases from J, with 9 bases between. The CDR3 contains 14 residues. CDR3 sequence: CASSLQGVNTEAFF. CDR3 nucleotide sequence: TGTGCCAGCAGCTTGCAAGGGGTTAACACTGAAGCTTTCTTT.

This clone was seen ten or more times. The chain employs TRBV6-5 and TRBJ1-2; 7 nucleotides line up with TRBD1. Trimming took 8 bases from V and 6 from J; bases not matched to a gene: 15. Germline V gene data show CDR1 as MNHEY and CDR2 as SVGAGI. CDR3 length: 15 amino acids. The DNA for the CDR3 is TGTGCCAGCTTACCGGCGCAGGGGGTAGTTGATGGCTACACCTTC. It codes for CASLPAQGVVDGYTF.

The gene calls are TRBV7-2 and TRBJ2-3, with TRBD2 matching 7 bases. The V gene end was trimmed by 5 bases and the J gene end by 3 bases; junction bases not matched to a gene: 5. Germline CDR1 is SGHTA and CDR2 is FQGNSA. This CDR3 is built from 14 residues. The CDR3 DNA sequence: TGTGCCAGCAGCATCCGGGGGGTAACAGATACGCAGTATTTT. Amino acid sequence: CASSIRGVTDTQYF.

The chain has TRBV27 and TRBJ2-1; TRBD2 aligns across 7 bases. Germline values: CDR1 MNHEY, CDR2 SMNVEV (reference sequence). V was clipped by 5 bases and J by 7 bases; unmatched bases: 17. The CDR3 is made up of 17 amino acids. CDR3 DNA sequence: TGTGCCAGCAGTCGACCACGGATGGCGGGAGAGAGAAATGAGCAGTTCTTC. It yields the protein CASSRPRMAGERNEQFF.

CDR3 sequence (DNA): TGCGCCAGCAGCATGGGACTCACCGTGAACGGGGAGCTGTTTTTT. Its protein product is CASSMGLTVNGELFF. The J gene is TRBJ2-2, the V gene TRBV5-1; possibly TRBD2 for D (6 bases). The germline V and J ends were trimmed by 4 bases and 7 bases, with 17 bases remaining between them. From germline, CDR1 is SGHRS and CDR2 YFSETQ. The CDR3 totals 15 residues. Together with reference TRBV5-1 and TRBJ2-2, the CDR3 gives the full variable domain: KAGVTQTPRYLIKTRGQQVTLSCSPISGHRSVSWYQQTPGQGLQFLFEYFSETQRNKGNFPGRFSGRQFSNSRSEMNVSTLELGDSALYLCASSMGLTVNGELFFGEGSRLTVL.

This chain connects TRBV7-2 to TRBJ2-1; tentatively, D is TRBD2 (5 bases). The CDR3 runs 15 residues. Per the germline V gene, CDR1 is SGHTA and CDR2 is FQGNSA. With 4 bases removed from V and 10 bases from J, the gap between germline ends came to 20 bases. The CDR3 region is CASSSSGLLISEQFF. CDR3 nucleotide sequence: TGTGCCAGCAGCTCCAGCGGCCTCTTAATAAGCGAGCAGTTCTTC.

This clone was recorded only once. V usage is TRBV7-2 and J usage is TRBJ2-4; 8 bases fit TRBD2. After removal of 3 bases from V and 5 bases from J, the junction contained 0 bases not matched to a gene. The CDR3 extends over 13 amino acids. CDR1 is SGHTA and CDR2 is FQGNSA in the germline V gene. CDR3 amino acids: CASSFGGENIQYF. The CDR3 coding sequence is TGTGCCAGCAGCTTCGGGGGGGAAAACATTCAGTACTTC.

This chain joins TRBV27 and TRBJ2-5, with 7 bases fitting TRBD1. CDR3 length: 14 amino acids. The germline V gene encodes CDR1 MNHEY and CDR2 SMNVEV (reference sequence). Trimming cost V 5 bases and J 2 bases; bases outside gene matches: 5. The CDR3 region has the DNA TGTGCCAGCAGTAAATGGGACAGACAAGAGACCCAGTACTTC. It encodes CASSKWDRQETQYF.